The rows below give T cell receptor beta chains drawn from one sample of a study of blood T cell repertoires in COVID-19. Clones were read by immunoSEQ multiplex PCR, and TCRdb kept only the in-frame ones, dropping some. Here the sample spans about 310,000 clones, approximately 86% being singletons. Sequencing was carried out using PBMCs or T cells enriched from blood (not recorded which). These receptors came from a woman aged 18-29 years who had recovered from COVID-19. Each CDR3 is given with its conserved first and last residue. D genes are given only for firm matches.

TRBJ1-6	TRBV11-2	TRBD1	CASSLEWGRGPYNSPLHF
TRBJ2-7	TRBV7-2	TRBD2	CASSLVFRTSGNYEQYF
TRBJ2-7	TRBV6-5	TRBD2	CASRRTSGRVEEQYF
TRBJ2-3	TRBV5-4	TRBD2	CASRSHPSGGAADTQYF
TRBJ1-4	TRBV7-9	TRBD1	CASSLNRGIGKLFF
TRBJ1-4	TRBV5-4	TRBD1	CASSLGYRDRGEEKLFF
TRBJ1-6	TRBV27	-	CASSLSGTEGYNSPLHF
TRBJ1-4	TRBV2	TRBD1	CASLQGLGEKLFF
TRBJ1-2	TRBV18	TRBD1	CASSIIGQGTNGYTF
TRBJ1-1	TRBV4-3	-	CASSQDRQGVDTEAFF
TRBJ1-3	TRBV29-1	-	CSVVTGNTIYF
TRBJ1-1	TRBV7-9	-	CASSLVGADTEAFF
TRBJ1-4	TRBV3-1/TRBV3-2	-	CASSHQGSPRVGNEKLFF